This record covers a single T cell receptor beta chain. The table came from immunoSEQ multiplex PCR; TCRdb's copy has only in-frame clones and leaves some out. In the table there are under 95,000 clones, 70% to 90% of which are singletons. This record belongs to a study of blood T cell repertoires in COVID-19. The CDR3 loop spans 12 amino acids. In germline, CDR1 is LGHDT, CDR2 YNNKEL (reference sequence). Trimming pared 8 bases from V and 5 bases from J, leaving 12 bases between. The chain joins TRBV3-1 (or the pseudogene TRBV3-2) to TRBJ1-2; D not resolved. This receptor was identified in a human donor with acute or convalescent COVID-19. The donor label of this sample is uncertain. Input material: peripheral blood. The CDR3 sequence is CASGRAEYGYTF. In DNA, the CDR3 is TGTGCCAGCGGGCGGGCAGAGTATGGCTACACCTTC.